This TCR beta chain was obtained from a study of blood T cell repertoires in COVID-19 (TCRdb year 2020). Some background on the complete study: Samples covering the acute and convalescent phases of COVID-19 were provided by collaborators in the United States, Italy and Spain. Subjects who had been exposed to COVID-19, were actively infected with it, or had recovered from it provided the deeply sampled blood TCRbeta repertoires that made up the dataset. Where available, HLA class I and class II types were obtained from metadata supplied by the sample provider rather than from assay-based typing. The samples were drawn from two sources: the first 160 participants of the ongoing ImmuneRACE study, and fewer than 1,500 subjects contributed by 6 global collaborators. A freely available public database, intended as a resource for researchers studying the immune response to SARS-CoV-2, is where the repertoires were released. Nearly every sample came with metadata listing a de-identified subject ID, COVID-19 status, age in years and sex. The material from the prospective study consisted of cDNA or gDNA derived from T cells, B-cell-depleted T cells, or PBMCs. Broader findings and caveats from the paper: Clinical and demographic metadata were provided uncurated, with the amount varying by source and participant.

Turning to this clone: What this receptor recognizes is not known. It has no much larger one-base neighbor in the sample; base qualities were not kept.

TCRbeta CDR3 regions were amplified from genomic DNA by means of the immunoSEQ Assay, a bias-controlled multiplex PCR. Per the source publication's procedure: Within the assay, amplification of reference gene primers was used to estimate how many nucleated cells each sample contained. To quantify the absolute abundance of each unique TCRbeta CDR3 rearrangement, sequence reads were collapsed and filtered. Productive Simpson clonality was computed per sample as the square root of Simpson's diversity index over productive rearrangements. Imported from immuneACCESS, the table was reduced by TCRdb to in-frame sequences with V and J called. These copies leave out some clones; in studies compared against another copy, an unresolved V gene accounts for under half, and the cause of the remainder is not known. V and J calls plus clone size are reproduced from that table; the DNA served to infer D and trimming. This sample holds 150,000 to 200,000 clones; nearly 90% were observed only once. In total, the top ten clones hold around 1.9% of the sample.

A second Seattle source provided samples from volunteer blood donors who had recovered from COVID-19. Whole blood was collected in K2EDTA tubes by collaborating institutions according to the institutions' own protocols. Collaborator samples were shipped for TCRbeta analysis as frozen whole blood, isolated PBMCs, or DNA extracted from either sample type. Trimming takes 1 base from V and 5 bases from J, and the germline ends sit 9 bases apart. The germline V gene yields SGHTS for CDR1 and YDEGEE for CDR2. Measured from the cysteine to the phenylalanine, the CDR3 is 13 residues long. The only DNA kept is the CDR3, 39 bases in frame from the first base.

The sequence was obtained from a man younger than 30 who had recovered from COVID-19. The chain joins TRBV5-8 to TRBJ2-5; the D gene identity is not certain. Sequencing used peripheral blood. The CDR3 corresponds to CASSLTWRETQYF. DNA sequence: TGTGCCAGCAGCTTGACCTGGCGGGAGACCCAGTACTTC. Full variable domain (CDR3 extended with the reference TRBV5-8 and TRBJ2-5 proteins): EAGVTQSPTHLIKTRGQQATLRCSPISGHTSVYWYQQALGLGLQFLLWYDEGEERNRGNFPPRFSGRQFPNYSSELNVNALELEDSALYLCASSLTWRETQYFGPGTRLLVL.